This T cell receptor beta chain came from a study of cytomegalovirus exposure and HLA in healthy donors. V dropped 3 bases and J dropped 10; count of bases not matched to a gene: 16. The CDR3 sequence is 18 residues long. From germline, CDR1 is LGHNA and CDR2 YSLEER. With 60 Vbeta and 13 Jbeta primers, the PCR was carried out. The protocol was immunoSEQ multiplex PCR, while the TCRdb copy is restricted to in-frame clones and leaves out a portion. Here the sample spans about 140,000 clones, approximately 80% being singletons. The chain recombines TRBV4-3 with TRBJ2-1; TRBD2 aligns across 12 bases. The sequence came from a male donor in good health and CMV-seronegative. The sequenced material came from PBMCs. Written as DNA, the CDR3 is TGCGCCAGCAGCCAGAAACTAGCGGGGGGTCCCCGGTCCCGAGAGCAGTTCTTC. Encoded protein: CASSQKLAGGPRSREQFF.